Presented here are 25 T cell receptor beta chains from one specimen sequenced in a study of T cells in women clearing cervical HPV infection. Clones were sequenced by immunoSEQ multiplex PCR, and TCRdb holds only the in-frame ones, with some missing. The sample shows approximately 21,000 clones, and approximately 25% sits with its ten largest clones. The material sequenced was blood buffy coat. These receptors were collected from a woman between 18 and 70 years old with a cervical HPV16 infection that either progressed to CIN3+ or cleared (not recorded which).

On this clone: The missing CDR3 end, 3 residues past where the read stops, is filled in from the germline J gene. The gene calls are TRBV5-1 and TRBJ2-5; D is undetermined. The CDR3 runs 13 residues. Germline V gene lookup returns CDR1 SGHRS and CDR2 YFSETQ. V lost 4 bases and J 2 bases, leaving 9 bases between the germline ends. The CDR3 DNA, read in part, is TGCGCCAGCAGCGCCCTTCAGCAAGAGACC. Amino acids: CASSALQQET. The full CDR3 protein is CASSALQQETQYF.

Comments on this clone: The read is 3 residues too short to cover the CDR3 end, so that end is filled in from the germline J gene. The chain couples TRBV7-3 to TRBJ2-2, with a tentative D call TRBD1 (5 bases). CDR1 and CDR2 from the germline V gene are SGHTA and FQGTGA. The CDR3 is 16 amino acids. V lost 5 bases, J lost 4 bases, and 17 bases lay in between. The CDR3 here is CASSPGAPMGTGELFF. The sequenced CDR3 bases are TGTGCCAGCAGCCCTGGGGCCCCGATGGGCACCGGGGAG.

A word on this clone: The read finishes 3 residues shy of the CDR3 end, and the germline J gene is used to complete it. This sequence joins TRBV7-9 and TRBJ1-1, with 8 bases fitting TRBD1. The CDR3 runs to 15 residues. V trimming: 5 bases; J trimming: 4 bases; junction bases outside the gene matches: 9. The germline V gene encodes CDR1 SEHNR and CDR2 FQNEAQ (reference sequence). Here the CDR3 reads CASSNLDRVGTEAFF. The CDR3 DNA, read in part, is TGTGCCAGCAGCAACCTGGACAGGGTGGGCACTGAA.

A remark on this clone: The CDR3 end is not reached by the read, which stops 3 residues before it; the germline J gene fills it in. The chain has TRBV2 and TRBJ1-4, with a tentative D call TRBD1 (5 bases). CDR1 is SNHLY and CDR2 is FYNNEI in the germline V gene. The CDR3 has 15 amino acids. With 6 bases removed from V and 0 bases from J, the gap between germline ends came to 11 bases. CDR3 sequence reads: CASSLTGTTNEKLFF. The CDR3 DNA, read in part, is TGTGCCAGCAGCCTCACAGGCACAACTAATGAAAAA. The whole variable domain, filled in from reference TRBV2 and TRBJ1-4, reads EPEVTQTPSHQVTQMGQEVILRCVPISNHLYFYWYRQILGQKVEFLVSFYNNEISEKSEIFDDQFSVERPDGSNFTLKIRSTKLEDSAMYFCASSLTGTTNEKLFFGSGTQLSVL.

The CDR3 loop reads CASSQTRLGNEQFF. The part of the CDR3 DNA that was read is TGTGCCAGCAGCCAAACTAGACTAGGCAATGAG. The chain has TRBV14 and TRBJ2-1, with D possibly being TRBD2 (6 bases). The read gets to within 3 residues of the CDR3 end, and the germline J gene fills in the rest. The V and J ends lost 2 bases and 6 bases respectively, with 11 bases between them. From germline, CDR1 is SGHDN and CDR2 FVKESK. This CDR3 is built from 14 residues.

The sequenced CDR3 bases are TGTGCCTGGAACCCCCAGGGAGCGACAGATACG. Amino acid sequence: CAWNPQGATDT. The whole CDR3 sequence is CAWNPQGATDTQYF. This rearrangement joins TRBV30 to TRBJ2-3; D might be TRBD1 or TRBD2, each matching 5 bases. The read stops 3 residues short of the end of the CDR3; the missing end is completed from the germline J gene. CDR3 length: 14 residues. Trimming took off 4 bases at V and 3 bases at J, with 14 bases between the two ends. Germline loops: CDR1 GTSNPN, CDR2 SVGIG (reference sequence).

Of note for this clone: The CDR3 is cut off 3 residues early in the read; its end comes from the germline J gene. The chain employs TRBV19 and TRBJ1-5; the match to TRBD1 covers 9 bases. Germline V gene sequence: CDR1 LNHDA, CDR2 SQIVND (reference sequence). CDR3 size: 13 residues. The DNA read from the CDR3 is TGTGCCAGTAGTATACGGGACAGGGACCCC. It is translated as CASSIRDRDP. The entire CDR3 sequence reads CASSIRDRDPQHF.

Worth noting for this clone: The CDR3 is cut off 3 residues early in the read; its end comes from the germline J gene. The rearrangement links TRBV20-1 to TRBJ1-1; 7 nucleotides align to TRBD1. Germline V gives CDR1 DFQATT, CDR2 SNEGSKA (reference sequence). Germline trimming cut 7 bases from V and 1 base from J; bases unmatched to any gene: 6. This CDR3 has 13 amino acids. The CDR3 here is CSGKRTGNTEAFF. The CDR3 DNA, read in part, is TGCAGTGGCAAAAGGACAGGGAACACTGAA.

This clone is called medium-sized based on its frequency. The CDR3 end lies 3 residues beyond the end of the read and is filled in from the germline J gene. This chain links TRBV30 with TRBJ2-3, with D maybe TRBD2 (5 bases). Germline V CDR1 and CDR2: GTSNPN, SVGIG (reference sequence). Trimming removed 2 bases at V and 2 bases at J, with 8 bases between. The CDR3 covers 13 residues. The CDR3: CAWSRGNTDTQYF. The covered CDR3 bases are TGTGCCTGGAGTCGGGGAAACACAGATACG.

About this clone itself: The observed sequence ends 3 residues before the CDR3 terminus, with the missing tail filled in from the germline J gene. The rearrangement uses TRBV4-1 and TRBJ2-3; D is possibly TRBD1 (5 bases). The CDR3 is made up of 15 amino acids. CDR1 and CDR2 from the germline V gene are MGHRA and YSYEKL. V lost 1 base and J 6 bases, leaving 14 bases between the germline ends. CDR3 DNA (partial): TGCGCCAGCAGCCAAGTAGGAGCAGGGTGGGATACG. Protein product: CASSQVGAGWDT. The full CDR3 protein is CASSQVGAGWDTQYF.

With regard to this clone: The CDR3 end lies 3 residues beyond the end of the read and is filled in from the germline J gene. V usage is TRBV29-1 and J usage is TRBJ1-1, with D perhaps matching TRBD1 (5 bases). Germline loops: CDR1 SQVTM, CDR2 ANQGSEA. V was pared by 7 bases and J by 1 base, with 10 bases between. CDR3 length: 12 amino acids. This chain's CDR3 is CSAWGQNTEAFF. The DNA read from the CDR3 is TGCAGCGCCTGGGGCCAGAACACTGAA. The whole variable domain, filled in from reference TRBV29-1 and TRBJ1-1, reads SAVISQKPSRDICQRGTSLTIQCQVDSQVTMMFWYRQQPGQSLTLIATANQGSEATYESGFVIDKFPISRPNLTFSTLTVSNMSPEDSSIYLCSAWGQNTEAFFGQGTRLTVV.

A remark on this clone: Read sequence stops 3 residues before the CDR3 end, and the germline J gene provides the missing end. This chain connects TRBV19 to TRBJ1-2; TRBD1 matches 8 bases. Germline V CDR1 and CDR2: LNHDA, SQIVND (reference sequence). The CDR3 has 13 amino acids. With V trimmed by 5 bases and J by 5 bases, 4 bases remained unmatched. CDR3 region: CASSFGQGYGYTF. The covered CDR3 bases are TGTGCCAGTAGTTTCGGACAGGGTTATGGC.

CDR3: CASSLGFGGRGYTF. The part of the CDR3 DNA that was read is TGTGCCAGCAGCTTAGGATTCGGGGGGCGAGGC. The rearrangement links TRBV7-9 to TRBJ1-2; the D gene is possibly TRBD1 (6 bases). The read ends 3 residues shy of where the CDR3 ends; the end is completed using the germline J gene. Per germline, CDR1 SEHNR and CDR2 FQNEAQ (reference sequence). This CDR3 is built from 14 residues.

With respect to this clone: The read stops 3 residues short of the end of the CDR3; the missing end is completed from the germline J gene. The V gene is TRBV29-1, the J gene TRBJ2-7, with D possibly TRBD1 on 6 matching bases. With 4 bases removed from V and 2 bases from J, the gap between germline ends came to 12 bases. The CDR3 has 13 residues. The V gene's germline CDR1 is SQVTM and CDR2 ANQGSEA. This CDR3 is CSVARGSTYEQYF. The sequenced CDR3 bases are TGCAGCGTTGCCAGGGGTTCGACCTACGAG.

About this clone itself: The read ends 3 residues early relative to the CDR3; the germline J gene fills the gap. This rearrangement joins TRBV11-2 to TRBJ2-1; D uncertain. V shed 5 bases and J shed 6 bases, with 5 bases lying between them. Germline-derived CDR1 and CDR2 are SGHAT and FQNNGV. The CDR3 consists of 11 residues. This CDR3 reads CASSQINEQFF. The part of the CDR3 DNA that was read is TGTGCCAGCAGCCAAATCAATGAG.

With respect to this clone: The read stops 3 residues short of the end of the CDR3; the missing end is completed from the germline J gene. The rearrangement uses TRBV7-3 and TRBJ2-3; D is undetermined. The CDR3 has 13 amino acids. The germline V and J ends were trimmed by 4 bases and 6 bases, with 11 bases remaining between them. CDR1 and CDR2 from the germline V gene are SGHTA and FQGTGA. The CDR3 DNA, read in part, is TGTGCCAGCAGCTCCTATAGTGAGGATACG. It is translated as CASSSYSEDT. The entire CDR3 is CASSSYSEDTQYF.

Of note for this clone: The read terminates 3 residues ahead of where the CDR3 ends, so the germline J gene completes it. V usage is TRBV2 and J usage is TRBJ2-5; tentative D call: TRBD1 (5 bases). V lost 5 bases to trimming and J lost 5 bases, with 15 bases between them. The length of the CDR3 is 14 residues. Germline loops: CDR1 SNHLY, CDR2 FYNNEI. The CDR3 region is CASSKSPGRETQYF. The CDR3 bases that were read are TGTGCCAGCAGTAAATCCCCAGGGCGTGAGACC. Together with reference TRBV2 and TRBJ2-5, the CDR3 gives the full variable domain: EPEVTQTPSHQVTQMGQEVILRCVPISNHLYFYWYRQILGQKVEFLVSFYNNEISEKSEIFDDQFSVERPDGSNFTLKIRSTKLEDSAMYFCASSKSPGRETQYFGPGTRLLVL.

CDR3 DNA, as far as it was read: TGTGCCAGCTCACCATATACCGATCCACAGCGGGCTGGGGACGAG. It yields the protein CASSPYTDPQRAGDE. The entire CDR3 reads CASSPYTDPQRAGDEQYF. This sequence joins TRBV18 and TRBJ2-7; possibly TRBD2 for D (6 bases). The sequenced fragment ends 3 residues before the CDR3 boundary, so the rest is inferred from the germline J gene. Trimming shortened V by 2 bases and J by 5 bases, and 25 bases separated the two germline ends. The CDR3 is made up of 18 amino acids. Looked up from germline, CDR1 is KGHSH and CDR2 is LQKENI.

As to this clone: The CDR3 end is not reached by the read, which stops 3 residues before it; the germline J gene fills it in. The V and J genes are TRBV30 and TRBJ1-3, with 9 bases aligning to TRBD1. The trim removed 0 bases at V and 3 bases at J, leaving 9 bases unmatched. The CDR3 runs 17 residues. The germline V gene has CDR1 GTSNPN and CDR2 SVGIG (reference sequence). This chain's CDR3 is CAWSVLPPGQGGNTIYF. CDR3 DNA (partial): TGTGCCTGGAGTGTACTTCCTCCGGGACAGGGTGGAAACACC.

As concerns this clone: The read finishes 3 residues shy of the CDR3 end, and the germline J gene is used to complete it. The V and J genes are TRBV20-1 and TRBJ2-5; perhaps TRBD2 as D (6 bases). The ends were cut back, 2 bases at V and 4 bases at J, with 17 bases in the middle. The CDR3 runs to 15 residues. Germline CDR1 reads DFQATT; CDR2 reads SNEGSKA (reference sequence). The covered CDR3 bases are TGCAGTGCTAGAAGGGCGGGATTAGAGGTAGAGACC. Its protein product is CSARRAGLEVET. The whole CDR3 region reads CSARRAGLEVETQYF.

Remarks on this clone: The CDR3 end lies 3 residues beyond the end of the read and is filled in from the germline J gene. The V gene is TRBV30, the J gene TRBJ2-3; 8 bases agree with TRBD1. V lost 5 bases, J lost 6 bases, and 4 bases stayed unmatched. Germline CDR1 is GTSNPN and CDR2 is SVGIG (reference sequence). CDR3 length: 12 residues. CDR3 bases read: TGTGCCTGGGGACAGGGTGTGGATACG. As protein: CAWGQGVDT. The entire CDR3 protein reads CAWGQGVDTQYF.

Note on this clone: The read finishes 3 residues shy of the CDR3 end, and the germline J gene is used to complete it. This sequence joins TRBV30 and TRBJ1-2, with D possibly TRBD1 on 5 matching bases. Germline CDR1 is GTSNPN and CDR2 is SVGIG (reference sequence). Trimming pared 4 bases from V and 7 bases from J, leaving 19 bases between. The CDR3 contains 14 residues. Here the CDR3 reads CAWTPWGGEGGYTF. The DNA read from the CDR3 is TGTGCCTGGACCCCCTGGGGAGGGGAGGGTGGC.

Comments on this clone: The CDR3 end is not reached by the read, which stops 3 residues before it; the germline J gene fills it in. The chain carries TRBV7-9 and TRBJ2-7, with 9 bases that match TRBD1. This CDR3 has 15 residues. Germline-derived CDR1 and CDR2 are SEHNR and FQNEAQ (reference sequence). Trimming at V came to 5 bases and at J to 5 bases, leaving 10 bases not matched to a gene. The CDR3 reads CASSNPRDRDHEQYF. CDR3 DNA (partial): TGTGCCAGCAGCAACCCCCGGGACAGGGACCACGAG.

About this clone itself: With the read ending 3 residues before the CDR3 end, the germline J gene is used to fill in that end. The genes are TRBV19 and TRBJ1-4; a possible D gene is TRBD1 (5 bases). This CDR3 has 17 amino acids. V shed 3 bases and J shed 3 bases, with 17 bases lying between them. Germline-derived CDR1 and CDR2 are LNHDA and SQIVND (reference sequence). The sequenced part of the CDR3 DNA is TGTGCCAGTAGTATGGGCGGGGCCAGTGGGTCTAATGAAAAA. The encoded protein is CASSMGGASGSNEK. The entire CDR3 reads CASSMGGASGSNEKLFF.

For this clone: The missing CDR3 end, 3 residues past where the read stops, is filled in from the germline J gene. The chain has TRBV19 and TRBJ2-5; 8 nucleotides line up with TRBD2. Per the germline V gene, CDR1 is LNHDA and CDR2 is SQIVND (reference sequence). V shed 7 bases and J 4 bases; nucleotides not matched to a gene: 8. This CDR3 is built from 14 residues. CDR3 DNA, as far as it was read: TGTGCCAGTAACCCGACTAGCGTGTCAGAGACC. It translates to CASNPTSVSET. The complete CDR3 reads CASNPTSVSETQYF.